This is a list of T cell receptor beta chains from one sample in a study of OX40 agonist ivuxolimab in advanced cancers. Here immunoSEQ multiplex PCR was the method, and the copy in TCRdb shows in-frame clones only, minus some. The sample carries roughly 92,000 clones, approximately 84% recorded once. The specimen was CD4+ or CD8+ T cells sorted from blood, collected in a trial of the OX40 agonist ivuxolimab. These receptors all come from an adult with an advanced solid tumor such as melanoma, head and neck, liver or kidney cancer. Both conserved end residues are part of each CDR3. D genes are given only for firm matches. Expanded clones get a size class; other rows say once, few or many, or leave the size out.

>TRBJ1-2|TRBV4-2|.|.
TGTGCCAGCAGCCAAGGAAGACAGTCAAACTATGGCTACACCTTC
CASSQGRQSNYGYTF
>TRBJ1-3|TRBV5-1|.|.
TGCGCCAGCAGCTTGGATTCCGGAAACACCATATATTTT
CASSLDSGNTIYF
>TRBJ1-1|TRBV27|.|once
TGTGCCAGCAGCTATAGCCTGAACACTGAAGCTTTCTTT
CASSYSLNTEAFF
>TRBJ2-3|TRBV11-2|TRBD2|.
TGTGCCAGCAGCTCTAGCGGAATATCCACAGATACGCAGTATTTT
CASSSSGISTDTQYF
>TRBJ2-4|TRBV2|.|.
TGTGCCAGCAGTGCCGGGTCCATAGCCAAAAACATTCAGTACTTC
CASSAGSIAKNIQYF
>TRBJ2-2|TRBV7-9|.|.
TGTGCCAGCAGCTTAGAGGGGAACACCGGGGAGCTGTTTTTT
CASSLEGNTGELFF
>TRBJ1-1|TRBV7-6|.|once
TGTGCCAGCAGCATACAGGGACGAGCTTTCTTT
CASSIQGRAFF
>TRBJ2-2|TRBV6-1|.|.
TGTGCCACCAACATAAACACCGGGGAGCTGTTTTTT
CATNINTGELFF
>TRBJ1-5|TRBV9|TRBD1|.
TGTGCCAGCAGCCCCAGGGGGCTCGGTCAGCCCCAGCATTTT
CASSPRGLGQPQHF
>TRBJ2-3|TRBV7-2|.|.
TGTGCCAGCAGCTCCCCGGAGGGGGGAACAGATACGCAGTATTTT
CASSSPEGGTDTQYF